One sample yielded the 9 T cell receptor beta chains listed below, sequenced in a study of T cell responses to AZD1222 COVID-19 vaccine. Here immunoSEQ multiplex PCR was the method, and the copy in TCRdb shows in-frame clones only, minus some. This sample carries about 110,000 clones, approximately 88% of them seen once, and the ten largest clones take 4.5% to 5%. Material: peripheral blood, obtained on day 0 of AZD1222 vaccination. The receptors here all came from an adult in good health.

V usage is TRBV14 and J usage is TRBJ2-7, with 8 bases lining up with TRBD1. The length of the CDR3 is 15 residues. Germline assignment: CDR1 SGHDN and CDR2 FVKESK. V was clipped by 2 bases and J by 6 bases; unmatched bases: 9. In DNA form, the CDR3 reads TGTGCCAGCAGCCAACCCGACAGGGGCCGGCTCGAGCAGTACTTC. This sequence encodes CASSQPDRGRLEQYF.

This clone was counted only a few times. CDR3 loop: CASSQDRLNSPLHF. CDR3 bases: TGTGCCAGCAGCCAAGATAGGCTAAATTCACCCCTCCACTTT. The V gene is TRBV4-2, the J gene TRBJ1-6; D is uncertain. The CDR3 sequence is 14 residues long. Germline assignment: CDR1 LGHNA and CDR2 YNFKEQ. Trimming pared 0 bases from V and 7 bases from J, leaving 7 bases between.

The V and J genes are TRBV15 and TRBJ2-7; TRBD1 matches at 7 bases. This CDR3 contains 16 residues. The germline V gene has CDR1 LNHNV and CDR2 YYDKDF (reference sequence). The V segment lost 0 bases and the J segment 0 bases; nucleotides outside the gene matches: 5. CDR3 DNA sequence: TGTGCCACCAGCAGAGATGTCGGGACAGTCTCCTACGAGCAGTACTTC. Translation: CATSRDVGTVSYEQYF.

This chain joins TRBV10-2 and TRBJ1-2; D is unresolved. V lost 6 bases to trimming and J lost 4 bases, with 18 bases between them. Per the germline V gene, CDR1 is WSHSY and CDR2 is SAAADI. This CDR3 spans 15 amino acids. CDR3 coding DNA: TGCGCCAGCAGCCCCCCGGACGGGTGGATCTATGGCTACACCTTC. Its protein is CASSPPDGWIYGYTF.

CDR3 nucleotide sequence: TGTGCCAGCAGCCAAGTCGACAGGGTTAACACCGGGGAGCTGTTTTTT. It is translated as CASSQVDRVNTGELFF. This chain joins TRBV3-1 (or the pseudogene TRBV3-2) and TRBJ2-2; TRBD1 matches at 7 bases. The CDR3 is 16 residues long. Per the germline V gene, CDR1 is LGHDT and CDR2 is YNNKEL (reference sequence). V was pared by 1 base and J by 2 bases, with 4 bases of the junction left unmatched.

J is TRBJ1-4 and V is TRBV10-2; D gene ambiguous. The CDR3 extends over 15 amino acids. Germline V gene data show CDR1 as WSHSY and CDR2 as SAAADI. V lost 3 bases, J lost 7 bases, and 15 bases lay in between. The CDR3 DNA reads TGCGCCAGCAGTGACGGCAGTGGAGCCTCTGAAAAACTGTTTTTT. Amino acid sequence: CASSDGSGASEKLFF.

This chain joins TRBV3-1 (or the pseudogene TRBV3-2) and TRBJ2-5; TRBD2 agrees at 10 bases. The V and J ends lost 4 bases and 4 bases, in that order; junction bases with no gene match: 3. The CDR3 is made up of 14 amino acids. Germline loops: CDR1 LGHDT, CDR2 YNNKEL (reference sequence). CDR3 sequence (DNA): TGTGCCAGCAGCCTAGCGGGGGGCCCAGAGACCCAGTACTTC. Its protein product is CASSLAGGPETQYF.

The chain couples TRBV27 to TRBJ1-1; tentatively, D is TRBD1 (5 bases). CDR1 and CDR2 from the germline V gene are MNHEY and SMNVEV (reference sequence). CDR3 length: 14 residues. Trimming removed 8 bases at V and 12 bases at J, with 25 bases between. The CDR3 sequence is CASGRAGTSSPTFF. The DNA of the CDR3 is TGTGCCAGCGGCCGCGCCGGGACTTCCTCACCAACTTTCTTT.

The chain has TRBV6-5 and TRBJ1-5; D is uncertain. Between the trimmed V and J ends, which lost 2 bases and 8 bases, there was a span of 10 bases. This CDR3 comprises 13 residues. Germline V lookup: CDR1 MNHEY, CDR2 SVGAGI. The CDR3 is CASSYRVREPQHF. The CDR3 nucleotides read TGTGCCAGCAGTTACAGGGTTCGGGAGCCCCAGCATTTT.